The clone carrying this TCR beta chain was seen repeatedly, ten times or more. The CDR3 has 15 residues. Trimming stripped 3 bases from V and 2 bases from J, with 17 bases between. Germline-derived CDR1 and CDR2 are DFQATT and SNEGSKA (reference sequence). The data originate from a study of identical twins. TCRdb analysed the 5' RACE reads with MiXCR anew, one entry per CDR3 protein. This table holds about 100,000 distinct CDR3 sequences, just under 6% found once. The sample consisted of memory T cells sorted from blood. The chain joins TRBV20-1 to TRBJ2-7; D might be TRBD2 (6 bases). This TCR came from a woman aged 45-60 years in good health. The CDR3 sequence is CSARSALGEAYEQYV. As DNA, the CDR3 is TGCAGTGCTAGGTCCGCCCTCGGGGAGGCCTACGAGCAGTACGTC.